This TCR beta chain was retrieved from a study of shared clonotypes between healthy human individuals. Assay execution proceeded at the deep level. The table came from immunoSEQ multiplex PCR; TCRdb's copy has only in-frame clones and leaves some out. The sample has about 2.3 million clones; 85% to 95% are singletons. General study findings and limits: Large depth notwithstanding, sorted-subset sequencing proved incomplete by rarefaction. The expectation was that sequencing depth would affect clonotype sharing among donors.

Note on this clone: Its antigen remains unidentified.

Per the germline V gene, CDR1 is SEHNR and CDR2 is FQNEAQ (reference sequence). V shed 7 bases and J 2 bases; nucleotides not matched to a gene: 20. This CDR3 region has 19 residues. The specimen was naive CD4+ T cells from PBMCs. Sample subset: CD45RA+ positively selected. This TCR came from a man between 18 and 35 years old in good health. Some clones in this sample may be carry-over from other donors' samples. The rearrangement uses TRBV7-9 and TRBJ2-7; TRBD1 aligns across 10 bases. The chain's CDR3 is CASTTKALSAGQGTYEQYF. The CDR3 region has the DNA TGTGCCAGCACCACAAAAGCGTTGAGTGCGGGACAGGGGACCTACGAGCAGTACTTC.